The present T cell receptor (beta chain) was sequenced within a study of cytomegalovirus exposure and HLA in healthy donors. Study results and limitations: Usually a TCR sequence was rare, but some public TCRs were found in many donors. In vitro work confirmed that a few CMV-associated chains recognize CMV antigens.

This CDR3 has 13 amino acids. Losses at the gene ends were 1 base for V and 9 bases for J; bases not matched to a gene: 2. Per the germline V gene, CDR1 is GTSNPN and CDR2 is SVGIG (reference sequence). In regard to this clone: Its antigen is unknown.

The table came from immunoSEQ multiplex PCR; TCRdb's copy has only in-frame clones and leaves some out. This table holds about 110,000 clones, around 90% found once. The sequenced material came from PBMCs. The rearrangement links TRBV30 to TRBJ2-1; 11 bases are a match to TRBD2. This clonotype was obtained from a woman younger than 35 in good health and CMV-seronegative. The DNA of the CDR3 is TGTGCCTGGAGTGAACTAGCGGGAGTTGAGCAGTTCTTC. This translates into CAWSELAGVEQFF.